These T cell receptor beta chains were read from a single sample in a study of blood T cells in healthy people across ages. MiXCR, applied by TCRdb to the 5' RACE reads, yields one record per CDR3 protein. The sample includes about 1.4 million distinct CDR3 sequences, around 55% of them seen just once. Source material: blood. All receptors come from a man between 18 and 35 years old in good health. CDR3s include the opening cysteine and the closing phenylalanine or tryptophan. The D gene is left open where the match is weak.

d_gene	v_gene	j_gene	CDR3aa
.	TRBV3-1	TRBJ1-2	CASSRYDRPNYGYTF
.	TRBV20-1	TRBJ1-2	CSAPPAPNYGYTF
TRBD1	TRBV11-2	TRBJ2-7	CASSAGDRGYEQYF
TRBD1	TRBV12-3/TRBV12-4	TRBJ2-7	CASSKTGYGSYEQYF
.	TRBV6-2/TRBV6-3	TRBJ1-6	CASSLAGAGNSPLHF
TRBD2	TRBV3-1	TRBJ2-2	CASSLEVAGFTGELFF
.	TRBV29-1	TRBJ2-1	CSVAEAVGEQFF
.	TRBV6-2/TRBV6-3	TRBJ2-6	CASGRSESGANVLTF
.	TRBV14	TRBJ1-2	CASRGPGYTF
TRBD1	TRBV2	TRBJ2-3	CASSDRGFGDTQYF
.	TRBV5-1	TRBJ1-1	CASSLQAVNTEAFF
.	TRBV5-1	TRBJ2-1	CASSTFAGGTTYNEQFF
TRBD1	TRBV12-3/TRBV12-4	TRBJ1-2	CASSARGRDYGYTF
.	TRBV10-3	TRBJ1-5	CAIGRLQGENQPQHF
TRBD1	TRBV9	TRBJ1-1	CASSVIDRGLTEAFF
.	TRBV12-3/TRBV12-4	.	CASSLERLRQSMYEQYF
.	TRBV29-1	.	CSVDKELGSETQYF
TRBD2	TRBV4-1	TRBJ2-7	CASSNENSREAGFYEQYF
.	TRBV2	TRBJ2-1	CASRRGNGEQFF
TRBD1	TRBV4-3	TRBJ2-1	CASSLFTGDSYNEQFF
.	TRBV20-1	TRBJ2-5	CSAAPSLRNEETQYF
TRBD2	TRBV20-1	TRBJ2-3	CSASPSGAGGQVDTQYF
.	TRBV29-1	TRBJ2-5	CSVAEVGETQYF